What follows are 21 T cell receptor beta chains derived from one specimen sequenced in a study of blood T cell repertoires in COVID-19. The table came from immunoSEQ multiplex PCR; TCRdb's copy has only in-frame clones and leaves some out. This sample has tens of thousands of clones, with 70% to 90% found just once. Source material: peripheral blood. These receptors were collected from a human donor in a cohort sampled during active COVID-19.

CDR3 bases: TGTGCCAGCAGTAGAGGGACAGGGGTCGACACTGAAGCTTTCTTT. Its protein is CASSRGTGVDTEAFF. V and J are TRBV27 and TRBJ1-1; 10 bases are shared with TRBD1. CDR1 is MNHEY, CDR2 SMNVEV, per germline (reference sequence). The length of the CDR3 is 15 residues. The V and J ends lost 5 bases and 3 bases, in that order; junction bases with no gene match: 6.

The chain employs TRBV18 and TRBJ2-3, with 7 positions matching TRBD1. The CDR3 has 14 amino acids. Germline lookup yields CDR1 KGHSH and CDR2 LQKENI. After removal of 8 bases from V and 0 bases from J, the junction contained 5 bases not matched to a gene. CDR3: CASTRDSSTDTQYF. CDR3 nucleotide sequence: TGTGCCAGCACCCGGGACAGTAGCACAGATACGCAGTATTTT.

This clone was found a few times. V and J are TRBV7-9 and TRBJ2-2; a weak D match, TRBD1 (5 bases). CDR1 is SEHNR, CDR2 FQNEAQ, per germline (reference sequence). V was pared by 5 bases and J by 8 bases, with 21 bases between. This CDR3 has 16 amino acids. The CDR3 here is CASSPLREIRAGELFF. Here the CDR3 DNA reads TGTGCCAGCAGCCCCCTCAGGGAAATAAGAGCGGGGGAGCTGTTTTTT.

This clone was counted between two and nine times. The genes are TRBV4-3 and TRBJ1-2, with a tentative D call TRBD1 (5 bases). CDR3 length equals 14 residues. Germline V lookup: CDR1 LGHNA, CDR2 YSLEER. V was trimmed by 5 bases and J by 0 bases, leaving 10 bases between them. This CDR3 reads CASSGDSSNYGYTF. In DNA, the CDR3 is TGCGCCAGCAGCGGAGACAGCTCTAACTATGGCTACACCTTC.

The CDR3 reads CASSYHSPLGGGKYF. In DNA, the CDR3 is TGTGCCAGCAGTTACCACTCCCCCCTAGGCGGCGGAAAGTACTTC. The chain employs TRBV6-6 and TRBJ2-7, with D unresolved. The V and J ends lost 2 bases and 11 bases respectively, with 22 bases between them. Germline V gene sequence: CDR1 MNHNY, CDR2 SVGAGI (reference sequence). The CDR3 runs to 15 residues.

The rearrangement uses TRBV10-3 and TRBJ2-1; 13 nucleotides line up with TRBD2. This CDR3 contains 16 residues. V shed 6 bases and J 2 bases; nucleotides not matched to a gene: 4. The V gene's germline CDR1 is ENHRY and CDR2 SYGVKD. DNA for the CDR3: TGTGCCATCAGCCCTACTAGCGGGGGGGCCTACAATGAGCAGTTCTTC. It codes for CAISPTSGGAYNEQFF.

The chain combines TRBV6-5 with TRBJ2-1; D is possibly TRBD2 (5 bases). Trimming left V 4 bases short and J 8 bases short, with 9 bases between. Germline loops: CDR1 MNHEY, CDR2 SVGAGI. The CDR3 consists of 12 residues. The CDR3 loop reads CASSSGFHEQFF. CDR3 DNA sequence: TGTGCCAGCAGTTCGGGATTTCATGAGCAGTTCTTC.

The chain links TRBV27 to TRBJ2-7; 9 nucleotides match TRBD1. The CDR3 loop spans 16 amino acids. V lost 3 bases and J lost 4; bases outside the gene matches: 10. The germline V gene has CDR1 MNHEY and CDR2 SMNVEV (reference sequence). CDR3 amino acids: CASSLDTGGPLYEQYF. For the CDR3, the DNA is TGTGCCAGCAGTTTGGACACAGGGGGCCCACTATACGAGCAGTACTTC.

The chain has TRBV6-5 and TRBJ1-6; D gene uncertain. CDR3 length: 14 amino acids. Per the germline V gene, CDR1 is MNHEY and CDR2 is SVGAGI. The ends were cut back, 7 bases at V and 7 bases at J, with 14 bases in the middle. CDR3 loop: CASMGGRPNSPLHF. The CDR3 DNA reads TGTGCCAGCATGGGAGGCAGGCCCAATTCACCCCTCCACTTT.

The chain has TRBV19 and TRBJ2-2; D unclear. With 6 bases removed from V and 1 base from J, the gap between germline ends came to 9 bases. From germline, CDR1 is LNHDA and CDR2 SQIVND (reference sequence). The CDR3 loop spans 14 amino acids. The CDR3 DNA is TGTGCCAGTAGCGGCGGATTGAACACCGGGGAGCTGTTTTTT. Encoded protein: CASSGGLNTGELFF.

This clone has just one count. The gene calls are TRBV5-1 and TRBJ1-1, with 8 bases that match TRBD1. In germline, CDR1 is SGHRS, CDR2 YFSETQ. CDR3 length: 15 residues. The trim removed 4 bases at V and 1 base at J, leaving 6 bases unmatched. The CDR3 DNA sequence: TGCGCCAGCAGCCGGGACAGGCCTTCGAACACTGAAGCTTTCTTT. It is translated as CASSRDRPSNTEAFF.

The rearrangement links TRBV4-1 to TRBJ1-1, with D unresolved. Germline V gene sequence: CDR1 MGHRA, CDR2 YSYEKL. The length of the CDR3 is 14 residues. The V end lost 3 bases, the J end lost 5 bases, and 13 bases lay between the germline ends. The CDR3 reads CASSQPTGGTEAFF. The CDR3 coding sequence is TGCGCCAGCAGCCAGCCGACGGGAGGGACTGAAGCTTTCTTT.

The rearrangement joins TRBV7-9 to TRBJ1-1; 7 nucleotides line up with TRBD1. With V trimmed by 4 bases and J by 4 bases, 15 bases remained unmatched. CDR3 length: 17 amino acids. Germline CDR1 and CDR2: SEHNR and FQNEAQ (reference sequence). The CDR3 coding sequence is TGTGCCAGCAGCTCAACGTGGGACAGCACCATGGGCACTGAAGCTTTCTTT. Translation gives CASSSTWDSTMGTEAFF.

CDR3 amino acids: CASNRGQTGELFF. The CDR3 nucleotides are TGTGCCAGCAACCGGGGACAGACCGGGGAGCTGTTTTTT. This chain uses TRBV9 with TRBJ2-2, with TRBD1 matching 7 bases. The germline V gene has CDR1 SGDLS and CDR2 YYNGEE. V was pared by 6 bases and J by 5 bases, with 4 bases of the junction left unmatched. The CDR3 spans 13 residues.

The genes are TRBV10-2 and TRBJ1-5, with D maybe TRBD1 (5 bases). Trimming removed 1 base from V and 4 bases from J, with 14 bases in between. The CDR3 is made up of 16 amino acids. Germline values: CDR1 WSHSY, CDR2 SAAADI. This CDR3 reads CASSELTVGLNQPQHF. The CDR3 coding sequence is TGCGCCAGCAGTGAGTTGACAGTAGGGCTTAATCAGCCCCAGCATTTT.

The rearrangement joins TRBV3-1 (or the pseudogene TRBV3-2) to TRBJ2-7; TRBD1 matches at 9 bases. CDR1 and CDR2 from the germline V gene are LGHDT and YNNKEL (reference sequence). The CDR3 spans 16 residues. Trimming cost V 0 bases and J 3 bases; bases outside gene matches: 6. CDR3 bases: TGTGCCAGCAGCCAAGAAGGAGACAGGGGGGTCTACGAGCAGTACTTC. Translated, it gives CASSQEGDRGVYEQYF.

This chain joins TRBV11-3 and TRBJ2-3, with D possibly matching TRBD2 (6 bases). Between the trimmed V and J ends, which lost 0 bases and 3 bases, there was a span of 7 bases. This CDR3 has 14 amino acids. Germline loops: CDR1 SGHNT, CDR2 YENEEA. CDR3 region: CASSLEGGTDTQYF. The DNA of the CDR3 is TGTGCCAGCAGCTTAGAGGGGGGAACAGATACGCAGTATTTT. The full variable domain, rest sourced from reference TRBV11-3 and TRBJ2-3, is EAGVVQSPRYKIIEKKQPVAFWCNPISGHNTLYWYLQNLGQGPELLIRYENEEAVDDSQLPKDRFSAERLKGVDSTLKIQPAELGDSAVYLCASSLEGGTDTQYFGPGTRLTVL.

This chain connects TRBV2 to TRBJ1-4, with D tentatively TRBD1 (5 bases). Germline CDR1 reads SNHLY; CDR2 reads FYNNEI. V lost 7 bases and J lost 0, with 12 bases in between. This CDR3 comprises 15 residues. Here the CDR3 DNA reads TGTGCCAGCACCCGAGGACACTCAACTAATGAAAAACTGTTTTTT. Encoded protein: CASTRGHSTNEKLFF. The full variable domain, its missing parts supplied by reference TRBV2 and TRBJ1-4, is EPEVTQTPSHQVTQMGQEVILRCVPISNHLYFYWYRQILGQKVEFLVSFYNNEISEKSEIFDDQFSVERPDGSNFTLKIRSTKLEDSAMYFCASTRGHSTNEKLFFGSGTQLSVL.

The V and J genes are TRBV7-2 and TRBJ2-3, with no clear D. V dropped 1 base and J dropped 2 bases, with 10 bases sitting between them. This CDR3 has 15 residues. CDR1 is SGHTA, CDR2 FQGNSA, per germline. This CDR3 reads CASSLVVRPTDTQYF. CDR3 DNA sequence: TGTGCCAGCAGCTTAGTTGTGAGGCCCACAGATACGCAGTATTTT. The whole variable domain, remainder taken from reference TRBV7-2 and TRBJ2-3, is GAGVSQSPSNKVTEKGKDVELRCDPISGHTALYWYRQSLGQGLEFLIYFQGNSAPDKSGLPSDRFSAERTGGSVSTLTIQRTQQEDSAVYLCASSLVVRPTDTQYFGPGTRLTVL.

This clone is a singleton in its sample. J is TRBJ2-6 and V is TRBV7-7, with D perhaps TRBD1 (5 bases). Germline CDR1 is SSHAT and CDR2 is FNYEAQ (reference sequence). The V end lost 0 bases, the J end lost 4 bases, and 16 bases lay between the germline ends. This CDR3 spans 18 amino acids. CDR3 protein: CASSLAVGAAAGANVLTF. The CDR3 bases are TGTGCCAGCAGCTTAGCTGTAGGGGCTGCAGCGGGGGCCAACGTCCTGACTTTC.

This clone came up a few times. The rearrangement joins TRBV27 to TRBJ1-2; 7 bases line up with TRBD1. The germline V gene encodes CDR1 MNHEY and CDR2 SMNVEV (reference sequence). The CDR3 extends over 13 amino acids. With 6 bases clipped from V and 4 bases from J, the junction kept 5 bases outside the gene matches. This CDR3 reads CASSQQGPYGYTF. Written as DNA, the CDR3 is TGTGCCAGCAGCCAACAGGGGCCCTATGGCTACACCTTC.